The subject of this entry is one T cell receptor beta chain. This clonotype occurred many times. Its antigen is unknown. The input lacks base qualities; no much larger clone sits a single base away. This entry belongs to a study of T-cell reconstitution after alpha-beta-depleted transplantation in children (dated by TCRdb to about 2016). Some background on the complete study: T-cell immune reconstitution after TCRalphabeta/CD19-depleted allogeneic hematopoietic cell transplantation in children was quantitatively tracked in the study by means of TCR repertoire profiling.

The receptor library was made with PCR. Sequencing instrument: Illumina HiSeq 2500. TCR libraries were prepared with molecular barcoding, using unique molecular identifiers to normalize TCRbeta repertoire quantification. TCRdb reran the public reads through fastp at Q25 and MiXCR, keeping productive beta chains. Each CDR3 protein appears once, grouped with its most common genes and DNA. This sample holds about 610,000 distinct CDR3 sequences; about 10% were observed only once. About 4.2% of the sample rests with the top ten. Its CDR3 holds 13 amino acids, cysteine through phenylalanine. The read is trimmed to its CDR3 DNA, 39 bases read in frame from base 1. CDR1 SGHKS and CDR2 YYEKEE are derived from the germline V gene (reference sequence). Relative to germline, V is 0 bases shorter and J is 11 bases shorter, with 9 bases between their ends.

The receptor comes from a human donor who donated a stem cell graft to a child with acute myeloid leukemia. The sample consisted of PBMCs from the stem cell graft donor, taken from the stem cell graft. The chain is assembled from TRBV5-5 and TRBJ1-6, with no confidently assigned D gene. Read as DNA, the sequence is TGTGCCAGCAGCTTGGGCCCGGGCACACCCCTCCACTTT. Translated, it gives CASSLGPGTPLHF.